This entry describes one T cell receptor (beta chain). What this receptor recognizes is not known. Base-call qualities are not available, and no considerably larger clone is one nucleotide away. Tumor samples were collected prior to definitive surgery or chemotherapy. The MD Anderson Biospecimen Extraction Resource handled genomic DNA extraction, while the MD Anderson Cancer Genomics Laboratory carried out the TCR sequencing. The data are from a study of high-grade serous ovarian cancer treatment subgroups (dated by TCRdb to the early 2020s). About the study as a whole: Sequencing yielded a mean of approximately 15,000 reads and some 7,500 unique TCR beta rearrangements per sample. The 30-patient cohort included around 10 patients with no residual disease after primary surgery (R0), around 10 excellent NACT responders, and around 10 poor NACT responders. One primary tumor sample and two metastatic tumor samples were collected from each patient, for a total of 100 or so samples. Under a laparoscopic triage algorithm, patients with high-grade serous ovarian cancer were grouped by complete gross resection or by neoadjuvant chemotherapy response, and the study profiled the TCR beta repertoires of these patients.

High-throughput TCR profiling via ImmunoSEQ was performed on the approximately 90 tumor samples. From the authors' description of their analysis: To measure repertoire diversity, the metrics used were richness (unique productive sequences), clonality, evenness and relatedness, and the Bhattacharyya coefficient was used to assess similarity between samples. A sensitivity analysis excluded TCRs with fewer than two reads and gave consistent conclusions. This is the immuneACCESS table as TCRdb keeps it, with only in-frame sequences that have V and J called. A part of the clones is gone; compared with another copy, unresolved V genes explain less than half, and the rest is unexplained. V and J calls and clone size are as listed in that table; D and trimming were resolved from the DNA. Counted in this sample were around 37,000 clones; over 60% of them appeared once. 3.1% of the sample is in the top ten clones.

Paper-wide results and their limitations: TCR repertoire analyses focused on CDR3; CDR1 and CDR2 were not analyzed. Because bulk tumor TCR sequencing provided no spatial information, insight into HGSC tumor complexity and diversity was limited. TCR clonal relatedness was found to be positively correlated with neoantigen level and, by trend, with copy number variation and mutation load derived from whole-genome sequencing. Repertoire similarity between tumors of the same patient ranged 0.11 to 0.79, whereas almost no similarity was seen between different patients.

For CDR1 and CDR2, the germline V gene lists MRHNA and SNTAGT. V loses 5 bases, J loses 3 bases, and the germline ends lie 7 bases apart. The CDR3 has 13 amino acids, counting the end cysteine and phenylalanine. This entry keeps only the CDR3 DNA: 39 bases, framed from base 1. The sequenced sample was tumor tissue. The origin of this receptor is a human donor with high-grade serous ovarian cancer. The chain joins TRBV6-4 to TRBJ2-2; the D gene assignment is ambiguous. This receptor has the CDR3 CASSHLDTGELFF. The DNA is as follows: TGTGCCAGCAGTCATCTCGACACCGGGGAGCTGTTTTTT.